These 8 T cell receptor beta chains share one sample of origin, sequenced in a study of radiotherapy plus CTLA-4 blockade in lung cancer. The method was immunoSEQ multiplex PCR; TCRdb's version includes in-frame clones alone and lacks a portion of them. In the table there are under 40,000 clones, 70% of which are singletons. The material was peripheral blood, obtained from a patient treated with radiotherapy plus ipilimumab. These receptors were collected from a human donor with non-small cell lung cancer who had stable disease on radiotherapy plus ipilimumab.

This clone was recorded a few times. The chain couples TRBV28 to TRBJ1-2; perhaps TRBD1 as D (6 bases). The germline CDR1 and CDR2 sequences are MDHEN and SYDVKM. Trimming took off 6 bases at V and 5 bases at J, with 16 bases between the two ends. The CDR3 is made up of 14 amino acids. The CDR3 coding sequence is TGTGCCAGCAGGTCCCTGGGGGGGCCTTATGGCTACACCTTC. This encodes CASRSLGGPYGYTF.

The chain links TRBV7-2 to TRBJ2-7; 10 positions agree with TRBD1. The V segment lost 4 bases and the J segment 6 bases; nucleotides outside the gene matches: 9. Germline CDR1 SGHTA, CDR2 FQGNSA. The CDR3 is 15 residues long. CDR3 protein: CASSSGGTGAAEQYF. The CDR3 DNA is TGTGCCAGCAGCTCGGGTGGGACAGGGGCCGCCGAGCAGTACTTC.

This chain links TRBV30 with TRBJ2-7, with 7 bases that match TRBD2. After removal of 0 bases from V and 3 bases from J, the junction contained 5 bases not matched to a gene. The CDR3 contains 14 residues. Per germline, CDR1 GTSNPN and CDR2 SVGIG (reference sequence). The CDR3 loop reads CAWSVLKRGYEQYF. Here the CDR3 DNA reads TGTGCCTGGAGTGTTTTGAAGCGGGGCTACGAGCAGTACTTC.

V and J are TRBV7-9 and TRBJ2-1, with a weak D call TRBD1 (5 bases). Germline V lookup: CDR1 SEHNR, CDR2 FQNEAQ (reference sequence). V shed 3 bases and J shed 9 bases, with 6 bases lying between them. The CDR3 loop spans 11 amino acids. The CDR3 DNA sequence: TGTGCCAGCAGCTTGGGGCCTGAGCAGTTCTTC. Amino acids: CASSLGPEQFF.

The gene calls are TRBV19 and TRBJ2-2, with D possibly matching TRBD2 (5 bases). This CDR3 is 16 amino acids long. Per germline, CDR1 LNHDA and CDR2 SQIVND (reference sequence). Trimming took off 3 bases at V and 3 bases at J, with 14 bases between the two ends. The CDR3 loop reads CASSIISSGYTGELFF. For the CDR3, the DNA is TGTGCCAGTAGTATTATATCGAGCGGTTACACCGGGGAGCTGTTTTTT.

This clone has a handful of counts. J is TRBJ2-7 and V is TRBV4-2; D may be TRBD2 (5 bases). This CDR3 has 15 residues. The V end was cut by 0 bases, the J end by 2 bases, with 11 bases between. Germline-derived CDR1 and CDR2 are LGHNA and YNFKEQ. As DNA, the CDR3 is TGTGCCAGCAGCCAAGATCTGAGCGGCCCCTACGAGCAGTACTTC. Its translation: CASSQDLSGPYEQYF.

V usage is TRBV4-2 and J usage is TRBJ2-1, with 9 bases lining up with TRBD2. The germline CDR1 and CDR2 sequences are LGHNA and YNFKEQ. The CDR3 consists of 16 residues. The V gene end was trimmed by 7 bases and the J gene end by 5 bases; junction bases not matched to a gene: 12. CDR3 in DNA: TGTGCCAGCAAAAGAAAAGGCGGGAGGGAGAACAATGAGCAGTTCTTC. This codes for CASKRKGGRENNEQFF.

This chain joins TRBV18 and TRBJ1-1, with 7 bases matching TRBD1. After removal of 4 bases from V and 1 base from J, the junction contained 9 bases not matched to a gene. The germline V gene has CDR1 KGHSH and CDR2 LQKENI. The CDR3 is made up of 16 amino acids. CDR3 region: CASSRQGGGSNTEAFF. In nucleotides, the CDR3 is TGTGCCAGCTCACGGCAGGGGGGCGGATCGAACACTGAAGCTTTCTTT.